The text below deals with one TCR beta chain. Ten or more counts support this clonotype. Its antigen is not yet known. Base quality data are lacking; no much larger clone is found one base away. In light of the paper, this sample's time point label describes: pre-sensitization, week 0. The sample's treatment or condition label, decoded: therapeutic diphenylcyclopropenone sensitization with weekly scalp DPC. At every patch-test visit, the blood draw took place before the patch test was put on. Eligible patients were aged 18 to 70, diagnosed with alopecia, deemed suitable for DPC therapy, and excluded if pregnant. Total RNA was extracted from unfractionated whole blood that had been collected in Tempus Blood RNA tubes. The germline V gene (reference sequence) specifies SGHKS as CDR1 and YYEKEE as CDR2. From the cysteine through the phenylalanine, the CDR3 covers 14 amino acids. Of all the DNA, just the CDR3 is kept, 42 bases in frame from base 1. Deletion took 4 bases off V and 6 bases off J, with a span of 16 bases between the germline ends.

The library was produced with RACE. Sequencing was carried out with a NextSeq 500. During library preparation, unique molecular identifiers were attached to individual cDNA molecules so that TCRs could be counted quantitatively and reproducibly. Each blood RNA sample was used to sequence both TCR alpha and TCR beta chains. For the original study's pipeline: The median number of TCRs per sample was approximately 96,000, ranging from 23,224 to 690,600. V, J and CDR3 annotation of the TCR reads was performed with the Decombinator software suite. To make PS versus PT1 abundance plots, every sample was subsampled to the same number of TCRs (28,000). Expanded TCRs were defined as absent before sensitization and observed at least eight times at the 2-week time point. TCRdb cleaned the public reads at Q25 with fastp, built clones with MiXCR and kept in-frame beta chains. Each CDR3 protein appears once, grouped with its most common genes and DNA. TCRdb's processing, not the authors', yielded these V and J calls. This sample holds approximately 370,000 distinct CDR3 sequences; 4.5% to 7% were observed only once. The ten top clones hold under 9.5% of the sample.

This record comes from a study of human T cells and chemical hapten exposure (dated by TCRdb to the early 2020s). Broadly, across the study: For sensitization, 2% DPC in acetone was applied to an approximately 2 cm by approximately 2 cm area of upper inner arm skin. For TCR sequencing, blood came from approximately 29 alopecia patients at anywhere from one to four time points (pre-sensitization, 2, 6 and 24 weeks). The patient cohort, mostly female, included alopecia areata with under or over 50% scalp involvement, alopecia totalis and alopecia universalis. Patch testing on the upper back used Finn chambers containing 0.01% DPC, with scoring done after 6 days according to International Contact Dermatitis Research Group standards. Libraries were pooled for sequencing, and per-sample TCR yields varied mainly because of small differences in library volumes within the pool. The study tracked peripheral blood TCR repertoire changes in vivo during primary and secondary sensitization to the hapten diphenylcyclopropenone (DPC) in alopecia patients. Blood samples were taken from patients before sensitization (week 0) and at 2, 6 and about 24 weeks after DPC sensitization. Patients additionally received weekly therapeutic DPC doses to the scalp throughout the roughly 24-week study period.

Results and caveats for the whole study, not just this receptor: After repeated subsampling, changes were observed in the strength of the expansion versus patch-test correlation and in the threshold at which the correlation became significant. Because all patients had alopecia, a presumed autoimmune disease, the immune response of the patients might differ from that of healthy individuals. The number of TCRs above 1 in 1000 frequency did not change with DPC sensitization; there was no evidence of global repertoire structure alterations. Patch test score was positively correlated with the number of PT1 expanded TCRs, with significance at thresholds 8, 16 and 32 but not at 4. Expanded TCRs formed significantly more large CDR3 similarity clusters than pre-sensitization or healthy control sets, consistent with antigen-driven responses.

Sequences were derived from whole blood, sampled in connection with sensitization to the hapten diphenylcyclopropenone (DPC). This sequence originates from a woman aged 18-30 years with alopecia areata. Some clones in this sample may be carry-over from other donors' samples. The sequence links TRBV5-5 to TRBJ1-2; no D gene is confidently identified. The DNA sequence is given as TGTGCCAGCAGCCCCCTGGGCCGAGGGCATGGCTACACCTTC. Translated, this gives CASSPLGRGHGYTF.